This T cell receptor beta chain was found in a study of shared clonotypes between healthy human individuals. The wider study: Per-donor plates numbered three CD4 naive, three CD4 memory, two CD8 naive and one CD8 memory. Findings of the study overall: Having only a few donors restricted how much genetic and exposure-history diversity was captured.

Naivety among CD8 cells was defined by CD45RO negativity and positive CCR7 selection, thereby excluding terminally differentiated effector memory CD45RA+ cells. Sorted-subset replicate PCR reactions were performed with approximately 0.2 ug DNA, corresponding to roughly 30,000 T cell genomes. In the original analysis: There were no quality scores in the junction-only immunoSEQ sequences, so filtering differed. Profiled with immunoSEQ multiplex PCR; TCRdb holds only in-frame clones, not every one. The V and J calls and the clone size are those of that table, but D and trimming were determined from the DNA. There are around 2,000,000 clones in the sample; less than 95% occur only once, and roughly 1.2% lies in the top ten. Germline CDR1 and CDR2: SGHRS and YFSETQ. This CDR3 comprises 16 residues. With 4 bases removed from V and 2 bases from J, the gap between germline ends came to 18 bases. Details on this clone: The antigen is not known.

Sequencing input: naive CD8+ T cells sorted from blood. The TCR was taken from a man younger than 35 in good health. V gene TRBV5-1 combines with J gene TRBJ2-5; D is perhaps TRBD1 (7 bases). In DNA form, the CDR3 reads TGCGCCAGCAGCCCTCCCCCGACAGGGACTCAAGAGACCCAGTACTTC. Amino acid sequence: CASSPPPTGTQETQYF.